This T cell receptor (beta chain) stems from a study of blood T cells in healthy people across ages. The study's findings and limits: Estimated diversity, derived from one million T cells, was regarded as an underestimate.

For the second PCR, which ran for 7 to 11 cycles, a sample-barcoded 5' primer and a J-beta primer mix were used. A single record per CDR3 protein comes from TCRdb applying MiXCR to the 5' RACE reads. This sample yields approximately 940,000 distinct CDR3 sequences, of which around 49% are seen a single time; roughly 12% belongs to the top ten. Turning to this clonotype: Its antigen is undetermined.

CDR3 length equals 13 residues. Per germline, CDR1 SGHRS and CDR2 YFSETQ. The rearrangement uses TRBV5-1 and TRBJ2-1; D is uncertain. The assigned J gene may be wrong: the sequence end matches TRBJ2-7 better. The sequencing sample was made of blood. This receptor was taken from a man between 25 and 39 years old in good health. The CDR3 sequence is CASSGPLPYEQYF. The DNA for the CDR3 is TGCGCCAGTTCCGGGCCTCTTCCCTACGAGCAGTACTTC.